This T cell receptor beta chain was sequenced for a study of radiation and T cells in renal cell carcinoma. Study details: Nephrectomy followed 15 Gy stereotactic body radiation by 4 weeks.

The table came from immunoSEQ multiplex PCR; TCRdb's copy has only in-frame clones and leaves some out. The table records 100,000 to 150,000 clones, roughly four fifths of them present only once. Indicated time point: blood 2 weeks post-SBRT. Treatment indicated: 15 Gy SBRT to primary tumor, nephrectomy 4 weeks later. Radiation-treated patients gave blood at baseline, week 2 and week 4. To note about this clone: Its antigen remains unidentified.

Study-wide points: Baseline intratumoral clonotype presence is unknown without pretreatment biopsies.

The length of the CDR3 is 15 residues. Between the trimmed V and J ends, which lost 1 base and 10 bases, there was a span of 14 bases. Germline values: CDR1 MNHNY, CDR2 SVGAGI (reference sequence). This clonotype was obtained from a man in his fifties with renal cell carcinoma. The specimen comprised blood, sampled from a patient whose treatment included radiotherapy and nephrectomy. The chain employs TRBV6-6 and TRBJ1-6, with D perhaps TRBD1 (6 bases). The CDR3 here is CASSYFYRDGSPLHF. The CDR3 nucleotides read TGTGCCAGCAGTTACTTTTACAGGGATGGATCACCCCTCCACTTT.